This TCR beta chain was documented in a study of cytomegalovirus exposure and HLA in healthy donors (dated by TCRdb to the late 2010s). In terms of the full investigation: An earlier analysis of roughly 610 of the donors reported 276 Gb of sequence data and 100 million to 120 million unique TCR beta sequences obtained from about 179 million T cells. Every discovery cohort repertoire had been produced on one sequencing platform. The number of donors typed differed by locus, with roughly 620-640 for A, B, C, DRB1 and DQB1, 522 for DQA1, over 600 for DPA1, and 400 to 490 for DPB1. An earlier analysis of approximately 640 of the donors applied high-throughput TCR beta sequencing to assess whether each TCR beta V gene segment acted as functional or pseudogenic. Among 398 genotyped donors of the cohort, an average of about 240,000 unique TCR beta nucleotide sequences were sequenced per donor, about a sixth of them non-productive. The study used immunosequencing to profile the T cell repertoires of more than 650 subjects and linked those repertoires to cytomegalovirus serostatus. A later analysis re-analyzed previously published TCR beta repertoires from 666 donors and added high-resolution HLA genotyping to study TCR occurrence patterns. Roughly 300 gigabases of sequencing data and approximately 91 million unique TCR sequences made up an early release that covered around 640 HLA-typed donors. The later analysis used no new phenotypic data to find candidate immune exposures, relying instead on TCR beta sequences and their occurrence across donors. Alongside the repertoire data, information on donor age, sex, ethnicity and CMV serostatus was compiled. The aim of the study was to test whether cataloging public T cell receptors could identify signatures of past pathogen exposure. Of the roughly 400 genotyped donors, 81% fell in the genetic ancestry cluster associated with self-reported Caucasian donors. A handful of DR-DQ haplotypes were handled as single units for association and clustering because linkage in the cohort was strong. The study combined high-throughput TCR immunosequencing, statistical association of individual TCRs with disease status, and machine learning to predict cytomegalovirus infection status. In a later genetic analysis, genome-wide SNP genotypes for about three fifths of the 666 donors were used, and that subset was treated as a discovery cohort. Class I and class II HLA loci were covered by the typing at four-digit resolution. Along with the approximately 700-subject first cohort, a separate validation cohort of over a hundred different subjects was used. Summary of the overall study and its limitations: Presence/absence analyses assumed roughly uniform sequencing depth across donors, an assumption that may not hold. According to a later analysis, TCR association rates differed among HLA loci, with DRB1 alleles showing the most associated TCRs and HLA-C alleles showing the fewest. The study gave a list of over 150 TCR beta chains associated with cytomegalovirus. A cluster of highly shared sequence variants was judged likely to be a technical artifact of the sequencing pipeline. Linkage disequilibrium might explain the correlated functional status among segregating V segments, but an unknown experimental factor could not be ruled out. Strong co-occurrence of HLA alleles, especially DR and DQ, made assigning TCR associations to individual alleles difficult. In an earlier analysis of some 640 of the donors, most TCR beta V segments were observed in productive rearrangements about 87% or about 30% of the time, broadly matching IMGT annotations. In vitro tests confirmed that a few of the cytomegalovirus-associated TCR beta chains recognize cytomegalovirus antigens. Across donors, most TCR sequences were observed very rarely, whereas some public TCRs were present in many individuals. The earlier analysis of approximately 560 of the donors excluded roughly 17 rarely observed V segments, including chromosome 9 orphons, because counts were too low. A later genetic analysis associated a missense DCLRE1C variant with V-gene and J-gene trimming of TCR beta chains, and an independent cohort replicated the association. Because some donors lacked HLA typing at each locus, the association tests relied only on the typed subset. A further reported finding was that TCR beta sequences accurately predicted the HLA-A and HLA-B alleles for most subjects in the first cohort. Because the 87-base-pair reads could not distinguish some IMGT-functional V segments, including TRBV6-2 and TRBV6-3, those segments were excluded. Compared with equally common non-associated chains, HLA-associated TCR beta chains in a later analysis were more clonally expanded and had lower generation probabilities. In both the original and validation cohorts, the classifier was reported to diagnose cytomegalovirus status with high specificity and sensitivity. A later analysis reported that several top co-occurrence clusters appeared linked to parvovirus B19, influenza, CMV and Epstein-Barr virus. Immune exposure information for the cohort was limited to CMV serostatus. According to the authors, the approach could potentially be generalized to other disease states and immunological phenotypes. Most CMV-associated TCR beta chains appeared to be HLA-restricted in a later analysis, and the HLA associations seemed to be driven largely by CMV exposure. According to a later genetic analysis, donors in an Asian-associated ancestry cluster had fewer N-insertions in productive TCRs than the approximately 610-donor mean. In a later analysis, 16,951 TCR beta sequences were associated with specific HLA alleles at a false discovery rate of 0.05. The cohort was sequenced for TCR beta chains only, and without alpha or paired-chain data the features that could be detected were limited.

In regard to this clone: What this receptor recognizes is not known. It has no much larger one-base neighbor in the sample; base qualities were not kept.

Ends trimmed: V by 5 bases, J by 9 bases; bases unmatched to a gene: 11. The CDR3 goes from the cysteine to the phenylalanine over 14 residues. CDR3 DNA only is kept here, 42 bases in frame from base 1. From a lookup of the germline V gene, CDR1 and CDR2 are SGHRS and YFSETQ. The cohort consisted of 666 healthy bone marrow donors. All cohort members were sampled while nominally healthy, although unrecorded immune exposures were likely present. The donor tested CMV seronegative and was one of the 352 seronegative cohort members. A peripheral blood sample was provided by each donor, and peripheral blood mononuclear cells were used for TCR beta sequencing. Genomic DNA extraction from the blood cell samples was performed with the Qiagen DNeasy Blood Extraction Kit. Library method: the immunoSEQ multiplex PCR assay. The multiplex PCR relied on a mix of 60 forward primers for TCR Vbeta segments and 13 reverse primers for TCR Jbeta segments. A multiplex PCR assay on genomic DNA amplified the CDR3 region of rearranged TCR beta genes. The Illumina HiSeq System was used to sequence the amplified TCR beta libraries as 87-base-pair reads. The paper's processing steps were these. A later analysis tallied 75 million to 95 million unique TCR beta chains across the 650 to 750 repertoires, and some 10 million of those chains were shared by two or more donors. To remove PCR and sequencing errors, raw reads were error-corrected and collapsed into unique sequences using a nearest-neighbor algorithm that merged closely related sequences. CDR3 sequences were aligned to IMGT reference sequences to assign V, D and J gene segments. For a sequence to be retained, a match of at least six nucleotides to both a V gene segment and a J gene segment was required. Rearrangements were classified as productive when the CDR3 lacked stop codons and remained in frame with V and J, and all other rearrangements were classified as non-productive. Following IMGT convention, CDR3 was defined as the stretch from the second conserved V-encoded cysteine to the conserved J-encoded phenylalanine. In an earlier analysis of approximately 590 of the donors, sequences lacking an unambiguous match to a single V gene segment were excluded. An earlier analysis of a few hundred of the donors called V segments functional above 56.7% productive rearrangements and segregating when the between-donor standard deviation exceeded 5%. To diagnose cytomegalovirus status from the catalog of TCR beta chain sequences, a statistical classification framework was built. In a later analysis, V and J genes were assigned by comparing TCR nucleotide sequences against IMGT/GENE-DB human TR gene sequences. A later analysis assigned CDR3 sequences and most-parsimonious VDJ recombination scenarios with the TCRdist pipeline. In a later analysis, each TCR beta chain was defined by its CDR3 amino acid sequence together with its V-gene family, and reads lacking a unique V-gene family were excluded. A later analysis removed several hundred highly shared, low-generation-probability nucleotide sequences to deal with suspected cross-contamination and a sequencing artifact. In a later analysis, a clonal expansion index was calculated for each public chain from normalized within-repertoire ranks of inferred template counts. A later analysis computed generation probabilities with a VDJ recombination model fitted to out-of-frame rearrangements, and checked the results against IGoR. In a later analysis, hypergeometric tests were used to score TCR-TCR, TCR-HLA and TCR-CMV co-occurrence, with a repertoire-size bias correction applied to TCR pairs. False discovery rates were estimated in a later analysis by permuting HLA or CMV assignments 20 times. In a later analysis, co-occurring TCRs were grouped with DBSCAN, and TCRdist sequence similarity was added when clustering was performed within HLA-allele-positive subsets. Co-occurrence clustering excluded repertoires with fewer than 30,000 or more than 120,000 public chains, plus five with anomalous nucleotide sharing. TCRdb stores this immuneACCESS table with in-frame sequences only. Part of the clones is absent; in the studies checked, under half of the shortfall reflects unresolved V genes, and no reason is known for the rest. V, J and clone size derive from that table, while D and trimming were established from the DNA sequence. The sample table records 95,000 to 110,000 clones; approximately 66% of these occur just once. 2.5% to 4% of the sample is in the top ten clones.

Sequencing was carried out using PBMCs. In this chain, TRBV5-1 is recombined with TRBJ2-1, with 7 bases aligning to TRBD2. The source is a woman aged 45-59 years in good health and CMV-seronegative. The encoded CDR3 is CASRSGTTTGEQFF. The bases read TGCGCCAGCAGATCCGGGACTACCACCGGTGAGCAGTTCTTC.